One sample yielded the 29 T cell receptor beta chains listed below, sequenced in a study of T cell changes during pregnancy in multiple sclerosis. Produced via immunoSEQ multiplex PCR; TCRdb's table is partial and in-frame only. The sample contains 26,000 or so clones, roughly 90% of which appear only once. The input for sequencing was CD4+ T cells from peripheral blood mononuclear cells, taken in the first trimester of pregnancy. The receptors shown here come from a female donor in good health, enrolled as a control in a pregnancy study.

The rearrangement joins TRBV9 to TRBJ2-5; 10 bases agree with TRBD2. Germline V gene lookup returns CDR1 SGDLS and CDR2 YYNGEE. The V and J ends lost 1 base and 6 bases, in that order; junction bases with no gene match: 6. The CDR3 extends over 15 amino acids. The CDR3 sequence: CASSVSGGAPQTQYF. In DNA form, the CDR3 reads TGTGCCAGCAGCGTAAGCGGGGGGGCTCCGCAGACCCAGTACTTC.

This chain links TRBV6-6 with TRBJ2-7; 10 nucleotides align to TRBD2. This CDR3 region has 14 residues. Germline V gives CDR1 MNHNY, CDR2 SVGAGI (reference sequence). The V gene end was trimmed by 8 bases and the J gene end by 6 bases; junction bases not matched to a gene: 10. The chain's CDR3 is CASRYPGLATEQYF. The DNA for the CDR3 is TGTGCCAGCCGCTACCCGGGACTAGCGACCGAGCAGTACTTC.

The chain recombines TRBV6-1 with TRBJ2-2, with a weak D call TRBD2 (7 bases). The ends were cut back, 6 bases at V and 7 bases at J, with 12 bases in the middle. In germline, CDR1 is MNHNS, CDR2 SASEGT. This CDR3 comprises 13 residues. In DNA, the CDR3 is TGTGCCAGCAGGCCGGGGGGCTTCGGGGAGCTGTTTTTT. Translating gives CASRPGGFGELFF.

This sequence joins TRBV30 and TRBJ2-3; D call uncertain. The CDR3 runs 14 residues. CDR1 GTSNPN and CDR2 SVGIG come from the germline V gene (reference sequence). Between the trimmed V and J ends, which lost 3 bases and 2 bases, there was a span of 12 bases. CDR3 sequence (DNA): TGTGCCTGGAGCAATGATGCGCACACAGATACGCAGTATTTT. It specifies CAWSNDAHTDTQYF.

The chain is built from TRBV19 and TRBJ1-2, with D unclear. The CDR3 is 13 residues long. The germline V and J ends were trimmed by 7 bases and 4 bases, with 13 bases remaining between them. Germline CDR1 reads LNHDA; CDR2 reads SQIVND (reference sequence). The DNA of the CDR3 is TGTGCCAGTAAAGCCGATCTTCGCTATGGCTACACCTTC. Translation gives CASKADLRYGYTF.

The chain is built from TRBV18 and TRBJ2-7; 11 nucleotides line up with TRBD1. This CDR3 is 17 amino acids long. From germline, CDR1 is KGHSH and CDR2 LQKENI. The V segment lost 1 base and the J segment 5 bases; nucleotides outside the gene matches: 10. This CDR3 reads CASSPRKPGTGGNEQYF. In nucleotides, the CDR3 is TGTGCCAGCTCACCACGAAAACCCGGGACAGGGGGAAACGAGCAGTACTTC.

V usage is TRBV18 and J usage is TRBJ2-5; TRBD1 aligns across 8 bases. Germline V gives CDR1 KGHSH, CDR2 LQKENI. The trim removed 6 bases at V and 1 base at J, leaving 10 bases unmatched. The CDR3 consists of 16 residues. The CDR3 nucleotides are TGTGCCAGCTCCCTTGGACAGGGTATGGGCCAAGAGACCCAGTACTTC. Protein sequence: CASSLGQGMGQETQYF.

V is TRBV20-1 and J is TRBJ2-1; 7 bases are shared with TRBD2. The CDR3 contains 11 residues. Germline V gives CDR1 DFQATT, CDR2 SNEGSKA (reference sequence). J lost 9 bases, V lost 7 bases, and 6 bases had no gene match. The CDR3 is CSGRTSVEQFF. DNA for the CDR3: TGCAGTGGCCGGACTAGTGTTGAGCAGTTCTTC.

The table lists this clone with a count of one. V usage is TRBV6-1 and J usage is TRBJ2-7; 7 bases are shared with TRBD2. The germline V gene encodes CDR1 MNHNS and CDR2 SASEGT. V dropped 2 bases and J dropped 0; count of bases not matched to a gene: 4. The CDR3 runs to 15 residues. The CDR3 loop reads CASSELGGSSYEQYF. As DNA, the CDR3 is TGTGCCAGCAGTGAATTGGGGGGGAGCTCCTACGAGCAGTACTTC.

The sample holds a few counts of this clone. This chain links TRBV28 with TRBJ2-7; 7 nucleotides line up with TRBD2. CDR1 is MDHEN and CDR2 is SYDVKM in the germline V gene. Trimming removed 3 bases from V and 5 bases from J; junction bases left unmatched: 7. CDR3 length: 14 residues. The CDR3 nucleotides read TGTGCCAGCAGTTTCGGCGGGAGAGTAAACGAGCAGTACTTC. It translates to CASSFGGRVNEQYF.

The V call is TRBV19, the J call TRBJ1-5, with D possibly being TRBD1 (5 bases). Trimming shortened V by 5 bases and J by 3 bases, and 17 bases separated the two germline ends. This CDR3 region has 16 residues. The germline V gene encodes CDR1 LNHDA and CDR2 SQIVND (reference sequence). This CDR3 reads CASSATQGFFNQPQHF. Here the CDR3 DNA reads TGTGCCAGTAGTGCAACTCAGGGTTTTTTCAATCAGCCCCAGCATTTT.

The gene calls are TRBV30 and TRBJ1-2; TRBD1 agrees at 12 bases. V shed 5 bases and J 7 bases; nucleotides not matched to a gene: 2. Germline CDR1 and CDR2: GTSNPN and SVGIG (reference sequence). The length of the CDR3 is 12 residues. CDR3 nucleotide sequence: TGTGCCTGGGGGACAGGGGGCTCTGGCTACACCTTC. It encodes CAWGTGGSGYTF.

The genes are TRBV30 and TRBJ1-3; D gene ambiguous. V lost 5 bases, J lost 1 base, and 9 bases lay in between. The CDR3 contains 13 residues. Germline V lookup: CDR1 GTSNPN, CDR2 SVGIG (reference sequence). The CDR3 protein is CAWPTESGNTIYF. CDR3 in DNA: TGTGCCTGGCCCACGGAGTCTGGAAACACCATATATTTT.

The CDR3 nucleotides are TGTGCCAGCAGTCGAGAAGTTGGGAACACTGAAGCTTTCTTT. This translates into CASSREVGNTEAFF. This chain uses TRBV6-1 with TRBJ1-1; no definite D call. The CDR3 contains 14 residues. Per germline, CDR1 MNHNS and CDR2 SASEGT. V gave up 5 bases and J gave up 1 base, with 11 bases separating them.

The chain combines TRBV27 with TRBJ2-5, with D perhaps matching TRBD1 (5 bases). The J call may be wrong; the DNA end is better matched by TRBJ2-7. Germline V lookup: CDR1 MNHEY, CDR2 SMNVEV (reference sequence). CDR3 length: 15 residues. CDR3 sequence: CASSGVRQNSVEQYF. CDR3 sequence (DNA): TGTGCCAGCAGTGGGGTGAGACAGAACTCGGTCGAGCAGTACTTC.

V gene TRBV7-9 combines with J gene TRBJ1-1, with D possibly TRBD1 on 6 matching bases. V dropped 0 bases and J dropped 1 base, with 9 bases sitting between them. Germline V lookup: CDR1 SEHNR, CDR2 FQNEAQ (reference sequence). The CDR3 is made up of 15 amino acids. The CDR3 spells CASSLAVTGNTEAFF. CDR3 coding DNA: TGTGCCAGCAGCTTAGCGGTGACAGGGAACACTGAAGCTTTCTTT. Supplemented by reference TRBV7-9 and TRBJ1-1, the full variable domain reads DTGVSQNPRHKITKRGQNVTFRCDPISEHNRLYWYRQTLGQGPEFLTYFQNEAQLEKSRLLSDRFSAERPKGSFSTLEIQRTEQGDSAMYLCASSLAVTGNTEAFFGQGTRLTVV.

The chain uses TRBV5-1 and TRBJ2-3; 11 nucleotides agree with TRBD1. Per germline, CDR1 SGHRS and CDR2 YFSETQ. CDR3 length equals 15 residues. J lost 5 bases, V lost 4 bases, and 6 bases had no gene match. The DNA of the CDR3 is TGCGCCAGCAGCACCCGGACAGGGGGCTTAGATACGCAGTATTTT. This gives the protein CASSTRTGGLDTQYF.

The V call is TRBV27, the J call TRBJ2-5; D not resolved. Looked up from germline, CDR1 is MNHEY and CDR2 is SMNVEV (reference sequence). Trimming shortened V by 8 bases and J by 4 bases, and 14 bases separated the two germline ends. The CDR3 covers 13 residues. This CDR3 is CASSLWALETQYF. DNA of the CDR3: TGTGCCAGCTCTCTCTGGGCTCTAGAGACCCAGTACTTC.

The CDR3 loop reads CSVDVGWTSGNNEQFF. CDR3 in DNA: TGCAGCGTTGACGTTGGCTGGACTAGCGGGAACAATGAGCAGTTCTTC. The J gene is TRBJ2-1, the V gene TRBV29-1; 12 positions agree with TRBD2. This CDR3 spans 16 amino acids. The germline CDR1 and CDR2 sequences are SQVTM and ANQGSEA. V gave up 3 bases and J gave up 5 bases; unmatched junction bases: 8.

This chain connects TRBV19 to TRBJ2-1; a possible D gene is TRBD1 (6 bases). Between the trimmed V and J ends, which lost 1 base and 10 bases, there was a span of 8 bases. Germline values: CDR1 LNHDA, CDR2 SQIVND (reference sequence). The CDR3 sequence is 12 residues long. In DNA, the CDR3 is TGTGCCAGTAGTATAGGACAGGCGGAGCAGTTCTTC. Amino acid sequence: CASSIGQAEQFF.

This clone was observed once. This rearrangement joins TRBV6-5 to TRBJ1-3; D not certain. This CDR3 has 15 residues. V lost 0 bases to trimming and J lost 2 bases, with 8 bases between them. Germline V gene data show CDR1 as MNHEY and CDR2 as SVGAGI. The CDR3 DNA reads TGTGCCAGCAGTTACTCATGGGAGGCTGGAAACACCATATATTTT. Protein sequence: CASSYSWEAGNTIYF.

This chain links TRBV18 with TRBJ2-7; no clear D gene. This CDR3 is built from 16 residues. CDR1 and CDR2 (germline): KGHSH, LQKENI. The V end was cut by 0 bases, the J end by 1 base, with 13 bases between. The CDR3: CASSPPYAFKSYEQYF. DNA for the CDR3: TGTGCCAGCTCACCACCGTATGCGTTTAAGTCCTACGAGCAGTACTTC.

V usage is TRBV28 and J usage is TRBJ1-2; 7 nucleotides line up with TRBD1. CDR1 is MDHEN, CDR2 SYDVKM, per germline. V trimming: 4 bases; J trimming: 4 bases; junction bases outside the gene matches: 12. The CDR3 extends over 16 amino acids. CDR3 sequence (DNA): TGTGCCAGCAGTTCGGGATCTTTGGGACAGATCTATGGCTACACCTTC. It translates to CASSSGSLGQIYGYTF.

The J gene is TRBJ2-1, the V gene TRBV19; D not resolved. Per the germline V gene, CDR1 is LNHDA and CDR2 is SQIVND (reference sequence). The CDR3 sequence is 13 residues long. V was cut by 0 bases and J by 7 bases, with 7 bases left in between. In nucleotides, the CDR3 is TGTGCCAGTAGTATAGAGGGCTGGAATGAGCAGTTCTTC. Translation gives CASSIEGWNEQFF. The complete variable domain, with remaining parts taken from reference TRBV19 and TRBJ2-1, reads DGGITQSPKYLFRKEGQNVTLSCEQNLNHDAMYWYRQDPGQGLRLIYYSQIVNDFQKGDIAEGYSVSREKKESFPLTVTSAQKNPTAFYLCASSIEGWNEQFFGPGTRLTVL.

J is TRBJ1-5 and V is TRBV28, with a weak D call TRBD1 (5 bases). V was clipped by 3 bases and J by 8 bases, with 17 bases between them. Per germline, CDR1 MDHEN and CDR2 SYDVKM. The CDR3 sequence is 15 residues long. The CDR3 region is CASSFRQGGIEPQHF. The CDR3 nucleotides are TGTGCCAGCAGTTTCAGGCAGGGTGGAATCGAGCCCCAGCATTTT. Full variable domain (outside the CDR3, taken from reference TRBV28 and TRBJ1-5): DVKVTQSSRYLVKRTGEKVFLECVQDMDHENMFWYRQDPGLGLRLIYFSYDVKMKEKGDIPEGYSVSREKKERFSLILESASTNQTSMYLCASSFRQGGIEPQHFGDGTRLSIL.

The chain combines TRBV2 with TRBJ1-4; no clear D. The CDR3 length is 14 residues. Germline values: CDR1 SNHLY, CDR2 FYNNEI. The ends were cut back, 4 bases at V and 6 bases at J, with 12 bases in the middle. CDR3 bases: TGTGCCAGCAGTGGTCAAGTGTTAGATGAAAAACTGTTTTTT. As protein: CASSGQVLDEKLFF.

The chain couples TRBV6-5 to TRBJ1-5, with D possibly TRBD1 on 5 matching bases. The germline gives CDR1 MNHEY, CDR2 SVGAGI. Trimming left V 6 bases short and J 2 bases short, with 5 bases between. The CDR3 spans 12 residues. The CDR3 here is CASRQGNQPQHF. CDR3 in DNA: TGTGCCAGCAGACAGGGCAATCAGCCCCAGCATTTT.

The J gene is TRBJ1-2, the V gene TRBV15; tentative D call: TRBD1 (5 bases). CDR1 is LNHNV, CDR2 YYDKDF, per germline (reference sequence). The CDR3 spans 13 residues. With 3 bases removed from V and 6 bases from J, the gap between germline ends came to 11 bases. The CDR3 DNA follows: TGTGCCACCAGCAGTAGGAGGGGAAATGGCTACACCTTC. This translates into CATSSRRGNGYTF. Drawing the rest from reference TRBV15 and TRBJ1-2, the complete variable domain is DAMVIQNPRYQVTQFGKPVTLSCSQTLNHNVMYWYQQKSSQAPKLLFHYYDKDFNNEADTPDNFQSRRPNTSFCFLDIRSPGLGDTAMYLCATSSRRGNGYTFGSGTRLTVV.

In this sample, this clone is medium-sized. The sample holds other DNA sequences that translate to the same CDR3. The J gene is TRBJ1-1, the V gene TRBV10-3; unclear D gene. The CDR3 extends over 14 amino acids. Trimming stripped 0 bases from V and 2 bases from J, with 7 bases between. Germline lookup yields CDR1 ENHRY and CDR2 SYGVKD. CDR3 bases: TGTGCCATCAGTGAGTCAAAGCTTAACACTGAAGCTTTCTTT. It is translated as CAISESKLNTEAFF.